Listed below are T cell receptor beta chains from one sample, sequenced in a study of blood T cell repertoires in COVID-19. Profiling relied on immunoSEQ multiplex PCR, and the TCRdb table lists in-frame clones only, not all of them. The sample holds about 170,000 clones, approximately 86% seen once. The sample consisted of peripheral blood. The source of these receptors is a man aged 65-85 years with acute or convalescent COVID-19. The CDR3 runs from the conserved cysteine through the conserved F or W. The order of the fields is J gene, V gene, CDR3 length, D gene, clone size, CDR3 protein, CDR3 DNA. A D gene is named only where the DNA matches it firmly. Some rows mark clone size as missing; the rest say once, few, many or name a class of expanded clone.

>TRBJ1-2|TRBV5-8|14|NA|NA
CASSFFRGGDGYTF
TGTGCCAGCAGCTTTTTCAGGGGAGGGGATGGCTACACCTTC
>TRBJ2-7|TRBV30|14|TRBD2|NA
CASQAGGSLYEQYF
TGTGCCTCTCAAGCGGGAGGATCCCTTTACGAGCAGTACTTC
>TRBJ2-1|TRBV7-3|16|TRBD1|NA
CASSPQTGSSYNEQFF
TGTGCCAGCAGCCCCCAGACAGGGTCCTCCTACAATGAGCAGTTCTTC
>TRBJ1-5|TRBV6-1|16|NA|NA
CASSQGTPSLYQPQHF
TGTGCCAGCAGTCAAGGGACTCCGAGCCTCTATCAGCCCCAGCATTTT
>TRBJ2-6|TRBV6-1|16|TRBD2|NA
CASSGWGGTGANVLTF
TGTGCCAGCAGTGGCTGGGGGGGGACTGGGGCCAACGTCCTGACTTTC
>TRBJ2-6|TRBV6-1|19|TRBD2|NA
CASSEGRGGVNSGANVLTF
TGTGCCAGCAGTGAAGGGCGGGGAGGGGTAAATTCTGGGGCCAACGTCCTGACTTTC
>TRBJ1-5|TRBV28|15|NA|few
CASSQRQRGNQPQHF
TGTGCCAGCAGTCAGCGTCAACGGGGGAATCAGCCCCAGCATTTT
>TRBJ2-2|TRBV2|18|TRBD2|NA
CASSDRGPSGRWAGELFF
TGTGCCAGCAGTGACAGGGGTCCCAGCGGGAGATGGGCCGGGGAGCTGTTTTTT
>TRBJ2-3|TRBV7-2|14|NA|NA
CASSLSSGTDTQYF
TGTGCCAGCAGCTTAAGTAGCGGCACAGATACGCAGTATTTT
>TRBJ2-7|TRBV18|15|NA|NA
CASSPLKGVEGEQYF
TGTGCCAGCTCACCATTGAAGGGAGTGGAGGGAGAGCAGTACTTC
>TRBJ2-1|TRBV7-3|18|TRBD2|NA
CASSLAPSGAGGKNEQFF
TGTGCCAGCAGCTTAGCCCCCTCGGGTGCGGGGGGAAAAAATGAGCAGTTCTTC
>TRBJ2-7|TRBV11-2|14|NA|NA
CASSVSGWGNEQYF
TGTGCCAGCAGCGTGAGCGGGTGGGGGAACGAGCAGTACTTC
>TRBJ2-1|TRBV28|15|TRBD2|once
CASSPGGSGYNEQFF
TGTGCCAGCAGTCCGGGGGGGAGCGGGTACAATGAGCAGTTCTTC
>TRBJ1-6|TRBV3-1/TRBV3-2|13|NA|NA
CASSGGVVSPLHF
TGTGCCAGCAGCGGCGGGGTAGTGTCACCCCTCCACTTT
>TRBJ1-1|TRBV6-2/TRBV6-3|12|NA|NA
CASSHGGTEAFF
TGTGCCAGCAGCCACGGGGGGACTGAAGCTTTCTTT
>TRBJ2-4|TRBV19|17|NA|once
CASCLVRGRGGKNIQYF
TGTGCCAGTTGCCTAGTGAGGGGTCGAGGGGGCAAAAACATTCAGTACTTC
>TRBJ2-7|TRBV19|14|TRBD1|NA
CASSIGGTGGEQYF
TGTGCCAGTAGTATAGGAGGGACAGGGGGCGAGCAGTACTTC
>TRBJ1-5|TRBV4-1|16|TRBD1|once
CASSQGWTGSNQPQHF
TGCGCCAGCAGCCAAGGTTGGACAGGTAGCAATCAGCCCCAGCATTTT
>TRBJ2-7|TRBV11-2|14|TRBD2|NA
CASIERGASYEQYF
TGTGCCAGCATAGAGCGGGGGGCGTCCTACGAGCAGTACTTC
>TRBJ2-1|TRBV5-1|15|TRBD2|NA
CASYRGAGVDNEQFF
TGCGCCAGCTACCGTGGAGCGGGGGTAGACAATGAGCAGTTCTTC
>TRBJ2-5|TRBV19|16|TRBD2|NA
CASSIGLAGGQETQYF
TGTGCCAGTAGTATAGGGCTAGCGGGAGGACAAGAGACCCAGTACTTC
>TRBJ1-3|TRBV7-7|14|TRBD1|NA
CASSAGQGANTIYF
TGTGCTAGCAGCGCGGGACAGGGGGCCAACACCATATATTTT
>TRBJ1-1|TRBV25-1|13|NA|NA
CASNFVGSTEAFF
TGTGCCAGCAATTTCGTCGGGAGCACTGAAGCTTTCTTT
>TRBJ1-2|TRBV21-1|16|NA|NA
CASSKGGGQGNYGYTF
TGTGCCAGCAGCAAAGGGGGAGGGCAGGGGAACTATGGCTACACCTTC
>TRBJ2-7|TRBV28|14|NA|once
CASSLLDLSYEQYF
TGTGCCAGCAGTTTATTGGACTTATCCTACGAGCAGTACTTC
>TRBJ2-3|TRBV30|13|TRBD2|NA
CAWTSGATDTQYF
TGTGCCTGGACCAGCGGGGCCACAGATACGCAGTATTTT